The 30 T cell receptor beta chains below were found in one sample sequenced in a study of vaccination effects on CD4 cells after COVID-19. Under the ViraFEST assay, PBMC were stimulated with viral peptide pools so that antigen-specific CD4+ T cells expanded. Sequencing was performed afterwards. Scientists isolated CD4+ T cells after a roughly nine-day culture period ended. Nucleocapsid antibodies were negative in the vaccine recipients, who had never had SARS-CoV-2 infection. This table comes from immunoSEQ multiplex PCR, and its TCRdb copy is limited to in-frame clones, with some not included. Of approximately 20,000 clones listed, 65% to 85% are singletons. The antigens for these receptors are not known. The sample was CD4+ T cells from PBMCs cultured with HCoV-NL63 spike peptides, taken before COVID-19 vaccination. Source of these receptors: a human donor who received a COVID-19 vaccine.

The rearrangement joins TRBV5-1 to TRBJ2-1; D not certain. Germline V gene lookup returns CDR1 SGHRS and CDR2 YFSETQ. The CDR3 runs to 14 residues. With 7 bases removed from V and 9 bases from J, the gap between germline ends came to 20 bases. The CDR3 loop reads CASSSSMGLGEQFF. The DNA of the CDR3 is TGCGCCAGCTCCTCATCGATGGGCCTTGGTGAGCAGTTCTTC.

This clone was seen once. The CDR3: CAWSVRGQGVNTEAFF. CDR3 sequence (DNA): TGTGCCTGGAGTGTACGGGGGCAGGGTGTGAACACTGAAGCTTTCTTT. This sequence joins TRBV30 and TRBJ1-1, with D maybe TRBD1 (6 bases). Per the germline V gene, CDR1 is GTSNPN and CDR2 is SVGIG (reference sequence). The ends were cut back, 0 bases at V and 0 bases at J, with 14 bases in the middle. The CDR3 runs 16 residues.

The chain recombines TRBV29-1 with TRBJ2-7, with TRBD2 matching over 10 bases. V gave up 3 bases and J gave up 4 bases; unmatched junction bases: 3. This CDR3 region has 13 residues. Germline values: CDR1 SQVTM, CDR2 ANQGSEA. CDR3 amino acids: CSVEAAGGYEQYF. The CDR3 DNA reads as TGCAGCGTTGAGGCAGCGGGAGGGTACGAGCAGTACTTC.

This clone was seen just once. As DNA, the CDR3 is TGCGCCAGCAGCCCTGGACTAGCGGGGGGCAGTACCAAAAACATTCAGTACTTC. It codes for CASSPGLAGGSTKNIQYF. The V gene is TRBV4-1, the J gene TRBJ2-4; TRBD2 aligns across 14 bases. With V trimmed by 4 bases and J by 2 bases, 7 bases remained unmatched. CDR3 length: 18 residues. CDR1 is MGHRA, CDR2 YSYEKL, per germline.

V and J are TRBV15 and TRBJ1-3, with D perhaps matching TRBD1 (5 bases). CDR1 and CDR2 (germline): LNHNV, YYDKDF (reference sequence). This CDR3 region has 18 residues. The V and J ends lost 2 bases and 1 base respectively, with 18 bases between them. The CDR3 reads CATSRSRDLKFSGNTIYF. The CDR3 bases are TGTGCCACCAGCAGATCCCGGGACCTGAAGTTTTCTGGAAACACCATATATTTT.

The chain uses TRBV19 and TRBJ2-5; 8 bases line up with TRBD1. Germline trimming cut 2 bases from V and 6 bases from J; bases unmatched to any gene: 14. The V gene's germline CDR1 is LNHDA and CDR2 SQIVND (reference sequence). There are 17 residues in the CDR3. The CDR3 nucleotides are TGTGCCAGTAGTATAAGAGGGGGCCAGGGGGCGAGGAAGACCCAGTACTTC. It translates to CASSIRGGQGARKTQYF.

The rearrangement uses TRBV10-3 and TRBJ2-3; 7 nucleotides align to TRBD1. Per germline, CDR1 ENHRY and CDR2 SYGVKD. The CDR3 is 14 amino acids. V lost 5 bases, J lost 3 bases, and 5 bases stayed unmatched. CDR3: CAISRQGTTDTQYF. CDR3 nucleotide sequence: TGTGCCATCAGTCGACAGGGTACTACAGATACGCAGTATTTT.

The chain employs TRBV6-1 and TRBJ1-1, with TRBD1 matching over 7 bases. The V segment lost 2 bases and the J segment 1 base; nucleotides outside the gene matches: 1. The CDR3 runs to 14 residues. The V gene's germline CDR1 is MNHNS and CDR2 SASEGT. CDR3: CASSEWTGNTEAFF. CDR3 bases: TGTGCCAGCAGTGAATGGACAGGGAACACTGAAGCTTTCTTT.

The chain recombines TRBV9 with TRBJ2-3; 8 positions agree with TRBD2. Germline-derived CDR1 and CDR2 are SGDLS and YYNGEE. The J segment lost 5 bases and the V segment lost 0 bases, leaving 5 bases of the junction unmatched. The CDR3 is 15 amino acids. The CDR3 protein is CASSVAGGTGDTQYF. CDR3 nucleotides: TGTGCCAGCAGCGTAGCGGGAGGGACCGGAGATACGCAGTATTTT.

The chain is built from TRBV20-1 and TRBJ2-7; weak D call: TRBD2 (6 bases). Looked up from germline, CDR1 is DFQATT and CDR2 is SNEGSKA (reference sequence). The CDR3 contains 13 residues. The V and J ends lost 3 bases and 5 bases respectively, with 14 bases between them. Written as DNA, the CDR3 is TGCAGTGCTAGTTACGGGAGTACGGACGAGCAGTACTTC. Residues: CSASYGSTDEQYF.

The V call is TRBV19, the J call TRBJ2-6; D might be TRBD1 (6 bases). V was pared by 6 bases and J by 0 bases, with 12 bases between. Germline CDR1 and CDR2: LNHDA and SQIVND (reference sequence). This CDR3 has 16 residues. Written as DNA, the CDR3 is TGTGCCAGTAGCCCCGACAGGACCTCTGGGGCCAACGTCCTGACTTTC. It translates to CASSPDRTSGANVLTF.

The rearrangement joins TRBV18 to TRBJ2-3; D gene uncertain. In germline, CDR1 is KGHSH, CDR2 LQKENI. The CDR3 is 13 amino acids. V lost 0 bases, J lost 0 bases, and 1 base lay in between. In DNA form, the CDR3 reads TGTGCCAGCTCACCACCGAGCACAGATACGCAGTATTTT. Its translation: CASSPPSTDTQYF.

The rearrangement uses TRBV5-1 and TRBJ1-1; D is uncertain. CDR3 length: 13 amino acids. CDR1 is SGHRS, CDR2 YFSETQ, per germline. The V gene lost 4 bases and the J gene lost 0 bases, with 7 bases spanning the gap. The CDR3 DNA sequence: TGCGCCAGCAGCCGGGAACTGAACACTGAAGCTTTCTTT. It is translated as CASSRELNTEAFF. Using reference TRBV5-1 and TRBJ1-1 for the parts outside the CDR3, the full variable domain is KAGVTQTPRYLIKTRGQQVTLSCSPISGHRSVSWYQQTPGQGLQFLFEYFSETQRNKGNFPGRFSGRQFSNSRSEMNVSTLELGDSALYLCASSRELNTEAFFGQGTRLTVV.

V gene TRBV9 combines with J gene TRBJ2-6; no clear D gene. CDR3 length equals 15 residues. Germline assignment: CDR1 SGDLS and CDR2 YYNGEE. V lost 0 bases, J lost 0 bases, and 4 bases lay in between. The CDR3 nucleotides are TGTGCCAGCAGCGTAGCAATCTCTGGGGCCAACGTCCTGACTTTC. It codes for CASSVAISGANVLTF.

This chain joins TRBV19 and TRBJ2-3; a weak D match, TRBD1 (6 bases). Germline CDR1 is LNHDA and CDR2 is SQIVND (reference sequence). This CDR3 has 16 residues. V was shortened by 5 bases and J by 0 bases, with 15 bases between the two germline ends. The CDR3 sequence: CASSGAGEFSTDTQYF. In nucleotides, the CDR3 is TGTGCCAGTAGTGGGGCAGGGGAGTTTAGCACAGATACGCAGTATTTT.

CDR3 DNA: TGTGCCAGCAGCTCCCGGGACAGGGCCTACGAGCAGTACTTC. Translation gives CASSSRDRAYEQYF. The chain uses TRBV11-1 and TRBJ2-7; TRBD1 matches at 9 bases. The CDR3 runs 14 residues. Unmatched junction bases numbered 3, after V lost 4 bases and J lost 2 bases. Germline assignment: CDR1 SGHAT and CDR2 FQDESV (reference sequence).

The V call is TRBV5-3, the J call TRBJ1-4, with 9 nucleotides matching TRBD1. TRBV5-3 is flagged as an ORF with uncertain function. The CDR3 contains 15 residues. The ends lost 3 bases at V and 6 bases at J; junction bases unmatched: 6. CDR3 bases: TGTGCCAGAAGCTCCAGACAGGGGGGGGATGAAAAACTGTTTTTT. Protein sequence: CARSSRQGGDEKLFF.

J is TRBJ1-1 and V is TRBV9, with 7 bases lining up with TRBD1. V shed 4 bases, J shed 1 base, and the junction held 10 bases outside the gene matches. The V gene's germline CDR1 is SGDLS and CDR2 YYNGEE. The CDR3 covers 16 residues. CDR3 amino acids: CASSPREGQTNTEAFF. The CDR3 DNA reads TGTGCCAGCAGCCCCCGAGAGGGACAGACGAACACTGAAGCTTTCTTT.

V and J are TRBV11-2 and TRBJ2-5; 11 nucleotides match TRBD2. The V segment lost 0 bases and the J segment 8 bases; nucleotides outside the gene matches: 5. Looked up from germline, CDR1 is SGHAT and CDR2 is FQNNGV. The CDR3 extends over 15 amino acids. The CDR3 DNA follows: TGTGCCAGCAGCTTAGAACTAGCGGGGGAGTCAACCCAGTACTTC. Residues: CASSLELAGESTQYF.

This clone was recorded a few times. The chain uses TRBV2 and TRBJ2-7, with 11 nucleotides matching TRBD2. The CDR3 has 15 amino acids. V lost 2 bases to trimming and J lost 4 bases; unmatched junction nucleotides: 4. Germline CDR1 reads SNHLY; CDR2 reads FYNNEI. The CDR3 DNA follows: TGTGCCAGCAGTGAAATTCCTAGCGGGAGGTACGAGCAGTACTTC. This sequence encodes CASSEIPSGRYEQYF.

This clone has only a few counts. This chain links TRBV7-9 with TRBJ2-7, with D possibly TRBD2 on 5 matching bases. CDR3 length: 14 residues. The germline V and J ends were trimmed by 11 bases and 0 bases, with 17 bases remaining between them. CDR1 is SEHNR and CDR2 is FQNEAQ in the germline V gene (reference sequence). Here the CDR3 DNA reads TGTGCCGGTGGCCGGGGTGGCAGCTCCTACGAGCAGTACTTC. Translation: CAGGRGGSSYEQYF.

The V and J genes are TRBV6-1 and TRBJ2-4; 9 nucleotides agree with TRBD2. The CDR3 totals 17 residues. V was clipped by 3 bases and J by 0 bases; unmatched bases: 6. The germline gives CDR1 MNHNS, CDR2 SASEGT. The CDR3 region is CASSEGLAGRAKNIQYF. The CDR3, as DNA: TGTGCCAGCAGTGAGGGGCTAGCGGGGAGAGCCAAAAACATTCAGTACTTC.

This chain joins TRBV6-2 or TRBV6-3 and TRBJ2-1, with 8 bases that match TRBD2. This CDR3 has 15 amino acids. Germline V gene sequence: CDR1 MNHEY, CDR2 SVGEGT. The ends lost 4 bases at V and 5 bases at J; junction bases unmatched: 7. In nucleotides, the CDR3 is TGTGCCAGCAGTTTGTCCGGGACTAGGGACAATGAGCAGTTCTTC. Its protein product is CASSLSGTRDNEQFF.

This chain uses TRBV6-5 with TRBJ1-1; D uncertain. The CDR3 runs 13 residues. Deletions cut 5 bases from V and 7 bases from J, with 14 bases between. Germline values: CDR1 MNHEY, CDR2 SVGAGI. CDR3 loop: CASSPRTAIEAFF. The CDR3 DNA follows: TGTGCCAGCAGTCCCCGTACAGCCATTGAAGCTTTCTTT.

The chain's CDR3 is CASSQGLGNNEQFF. The CDR3 region has the DNA TGTGCCAGCAGCCAGGGACTAGGGAACAATGAGCAGTTCTTC. The gene calls are TRBV3-1 (or the pseudogene TRBV3-2) and TRBJ2-1; TRBD2 matches 8 bases. The J segment lost 5 bases and the V segment lost 3 bases, leaving 3 bases of the junction unmatched. CDR1 LGHDT and CDR2 YNNKEL come from the germline V gene (reference sequence). CDR3 length: 14 residues.

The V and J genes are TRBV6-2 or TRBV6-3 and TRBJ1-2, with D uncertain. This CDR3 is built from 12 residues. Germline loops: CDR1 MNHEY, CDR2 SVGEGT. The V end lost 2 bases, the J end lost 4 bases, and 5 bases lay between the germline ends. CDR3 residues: CASSYVFYGYTF. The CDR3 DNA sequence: TGTGCCAGCAGTTACGTGTTCTATGGCTACACCTTC.

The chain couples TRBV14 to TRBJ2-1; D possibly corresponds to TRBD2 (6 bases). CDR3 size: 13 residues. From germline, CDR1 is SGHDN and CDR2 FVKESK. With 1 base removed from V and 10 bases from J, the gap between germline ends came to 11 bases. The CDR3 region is CASSQVVGSEQFF. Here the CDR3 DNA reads TGTGCCAGCAGCCAAGTTGTCGGGAGCGAGCAGTTCTTC.

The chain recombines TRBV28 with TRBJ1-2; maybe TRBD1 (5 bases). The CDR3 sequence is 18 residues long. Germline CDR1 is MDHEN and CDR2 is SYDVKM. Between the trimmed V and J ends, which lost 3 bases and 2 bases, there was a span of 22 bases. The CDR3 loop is CASSLYGGMLDGNYGYTF. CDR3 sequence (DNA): TGTGCCAGCAGTTTGTACGGGGGAATGTTGGACGGAAACTATGGCTACACCTTC.

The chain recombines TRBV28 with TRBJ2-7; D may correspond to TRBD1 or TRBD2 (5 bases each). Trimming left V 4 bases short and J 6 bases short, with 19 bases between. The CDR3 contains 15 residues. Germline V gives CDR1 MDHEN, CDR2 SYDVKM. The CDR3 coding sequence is TGTGCCAGCAGTTCCAGTTCGGGGCCCAGGTTCGAGCAGTACTTC. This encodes CASSSSSGPRFEQYF.

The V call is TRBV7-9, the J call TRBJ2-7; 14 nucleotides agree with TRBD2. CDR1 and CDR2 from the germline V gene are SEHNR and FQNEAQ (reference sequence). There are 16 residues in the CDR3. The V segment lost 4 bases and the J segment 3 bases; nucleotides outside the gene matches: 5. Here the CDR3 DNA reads TGTGCCAGCAGCTCACCGGGGACTAGCGGGAGCTACGAGCAGTACTTC. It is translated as CASSSPGTSGSYEQYF.